The 20 T cell receptor beta chains presented below share a single source sample, sequenced in a study of T cell responses to AZD1222 COVID-19 vaccine. Measured with immunoSEQ multiplex PCR; TCRdb has only the in-frame clones, and not every one. Of about 110,000 clones listed, more than 70% are singletons. This material consisted of peripheral blood, taken on day 0 of MenACWY control vaccination. These receptors were obtained from an adult in good health.

The V and J genes are TRBV6-2 or TRBV6-3 and TRBJ2-3; D not certain. The V gene's germline CDR1 is MNHEY and CDR2 SVGEGT. V was pared by 4 bases and J by 0 bases, with 8 bases between. This CDR3 spans 14 amino acids. For the CDR3, the DNA is TGTGCCAGCAGTTTCCCTGACAGCACAGATACGCAGTATTTT. This gives the protein CASSFPDSTDTQYF.

The CDR3 reads CASSSSTGDGYTF. The CDR3, as DNA: TGTGCCAGCAGCTCATCGACAGGGGATGGCTACACCTTC. V gene TRBV7-9 combines with J gene TRBJ1-2, with TRBD1 matching 8 bases. CDR1 and CDR2 (germline): SEHNR, FQNEAQ (reference sequence). This CDR3 contains 13 residues. J gave up 6 bases and V 4 bases, and 4 bases lay outside the gene matches.

This chain connects TRBV11-3 to TRBJ1-2; no reliable D call. The CDR3 is made up of 15 amino acids. Germline values: CDR1 SGHNT, CDR2 YENEEA. Trimming removed 3 bases at V and 4 bases at J, with 15 bases between. The CDR3 DNA sequence: TGTGCCAGCAGCTTGGGCCCCAGCCGCGCCTATGGCTACACCTTC. This translates into CASSLGPSRAYGYTF.

The chain combines TRBV5-1 with TRBJ2-7; D is undetermined. V dropped 0 bases and J dropped 1 base, with 11 bases sitting between them. Germline V lookup: CDR1 SGHRS, CDR2 YFSETQ. There are 15 residues in the CDR3. The CDR3 loop is CASSLASPGSYEQYF. Written as DNA, the CDR3 is TGCGCCAGCAGCTTGGCATCCCCTGGTTCCTACGAGCAGTACTTC. Full variable domain (rest looked up from reference TRBV5-1 and TRBJ2-7): KAGVTQTPRYLIKTRGQQVTLSCSPISGHRSVSWYQQTPGQGLQFLFEYFSETQRNKGNFPGRFSGRQFSNSRSEMNVSTLELGDSALYLCASSLASPGSYEQYFGPGTRLTVT.

Comments on this clone: At one of its ends the junction is not consistent with the germline gene, which may arise from a read error. CDR3 sequence reads: CASSLAGGPQQTQYF. The CDR3 DNA is TGTGCCAGCAGCTTGGCCGGGGGGCCCCAACAGACCCAGTACTTC. The chain joins TRBV5-4 to TRBJ2-5, with D maybe TRBD2 (7 bases). The CDR3 is 15 residues long. Per the germline V gene, CDR1 is SGHNT and CDR2 is YYREEE (reference sequence).

The rearrangement links TRBV3-1 (or the pseudogene TRBV3-2) to TRBJ2-3; D is undetermined. Trimming removed 1 base at V and 6 bases at J, with 8 bases between. The CDR3 runs to 13 residues. Germline V CDR1 and CDR2: LGHDT, YNNKEL (reference sequence). CDR3 coding DNA: TGTGCCAGCAGCCAAGGATCCTGGGATACGCAGTATTTT. This encodes CASSQGSWDTQYF.

This chain links TRBV7-9 with TRBJ1-4; possible D gene TRBD1, 5 bases. The CDR3 consists of 16 residues. V was pared by 4 bases and J by 0 bases, with 12 bases between. Germline V gene lookup returns CDR1 SEHNR and CDR2 FQNEAQ (reference sequence). The CDR3: CASSWAGAATNEKLFF. The CDR3 nucleotides read TGTGCCAGCAGCTGGGCCGGGGCTGCAACTAATGAAAAACTGTTTTTT.

The genes are TRBV27 and TRBJ2-2; possibly TRBD2 for D (5 bases). Trimming shortened V by 8 bases and J by 1 base, and 14 bases separated the two germline ends. CDR1 is MNHEY, CDR2 SMNVEV, per germline (reference sequence). This CDR3 is built from 15 residues. This CDR3 is CASGRKGGNTGELFF. CDR3 coding DNA: TGTGCCAGCGGGAGAAAAGGCGGGAACACCGGGGAGCTGTTTTTT.

In DNA, the CDR3 is TGTGCCAGCAGCCCACAGGGGGCCGGTTTCAATGAAAAACTGTTTTTT. Amino acids: CASSPQGAGFNEKLFF. The chain is built from TRBV7-2 and TRBJ1-4, with 9 bases that match TRBD1. This CDR3 spans 16 amino acids. V trimming: 5 bases; J trimming: 5 bases; junction bases outside the gene matches: 9. Germline loops: CDR1 SGHTA, CDR2 FQGNSA. Full variable domain (missing parts from reference TRBV7-2 and TRBJ1-4): GAGVSQSPSNKVTEKGKDVELRCDPISGHTALYWYRQSLGQGLEFLIYFQGNSAPDKSGLPSDRFSAERTGGSVSTLTIQRTQQEDSAVYLCASSPQGAGFNEKLFFGSGTQLSVL.

With respect to this clone: The sample carries other DNA sequences with the same CDR3. The chain links TRBV7-2 to TRBJ1-1; 7 bases map to TRBD1. This CDR3 is built from 14 residues. The ends lost 3 bases at V and 1 base at J; junction bases unmatched: 2. Germline CDR1 SGHTA, CDR2 FQGNSA. CDR3 in amino acids: CASSFSGGNTEAFF. As DNA, the CDR3 is TGTGCCAGCAGCTTTTCAGGGGGGAACACTGAAGCTTTCTTT. Full variable domain (outside the CDR3, taken from reference TRBV7-2 and TRBJ1-1): GAGVSQSPSNKVTEKGKDVELRCDPISGHTALYWYRQSLGQGLEFLIYFQGNSAPDKSGLPSDRFSAERTGGSVSTLTIQRTQQEDSAVYLCASSFSGGNTEAFFGQGTRLTVV.

This clone was observed a single time. The gene calls are TRBV28 and TRBJ1-6; D is ambiguous. Germline assignment: CDR1 MDHEN and CDR2 SYDVKM. The CDR3 length is 12 residues. Deletions cut 3 bases from V and 10 bases from J, with 7 bases between. CDR3 residues: CASSLERSPLHF. In DNA, the CDR3 is TGTGCCAGCAGTTTGGAACGGTCACCCCTCCACTTT.

J is TRBJ2-7 and V is TRBV4-1, with D tentatively TRBD1 or TRBD2 (5 bases each). Trimming removed 4 bases at V and 0 bases at J, with 16 bases between. The CDR3 covers 16 residues. Per germline, CDR1 MGHRA and CDR2 YSYEKL. The CDR3 spells CASSLQGERPSYEQYF. In nucleotides, the CDR3 is TGCGCCAGCAGCCTCCAGGGCGAGCGGCCCTCCTACGAGCAGTACTTC.

CDR3 bases: TGTGCCAGCCGAGACCGGGGCAACACTGAAGCTTTCTTT. Its translation: CASRDRGNTEAFF. The chain has TRBV5-4 and TRBJ1-1, with a weak D call TRBD1 (5 bases). Germline-derived CDR1 and CDR2 are SGHNT and YYREEE (reference sequence). This CDR3 is 13 amino acids long. V was trimmed by 7 bases and J by 2 bases, leaving 12 bases between them.

The rearrangement uses TRBV14 and TRBJ2-7; 9 positions agree with TRBD2. V gave up 1 base and J gave up 1 base; unmatched junction bases: 5. The CDR3 runs 16 residues. In germline, CDR1 is SGHDN, CDR2 FVKESK. The CDR3 region is CASSQVTSGRSYEQYF. The DNA for the CDR3 is TGTGCCAGCAGCCAAGTGACTAGCGGAAGGTCCTACGAGCAGTACTTC. The entire variable domain, with the rest obtained from reference TRBV14 and TRBJ2-7, is as follows: EAGVTQFPSHSVIEKGQTVTLRCDPISGHDNLYWYRRVMGKEIKFLLHFVKESKQDESGMPNNRFLAERTGGTYSTLKVQPAELEDSGVYFCASSQVTSGRSYEQYFGPGTRLTVT.

V gene TRBV4-2 combines with J gene TRBJ2-3, with a weak D call TRBD2 (7 bases). V lost 2 bases and J lost 1, with 19 bases in between. CDR3 size: 18 residues. The germline V gene encodes CDR1 LGHNA and CDR2 YNFKEQ. The CDR3 coding sequence is TGTGCCAGCAGCCAACTAGGGTTTTTAGGGGGGGGCACAGATACGCAGTATTTT. Protein sequence: CASSQLGFLGGGTDTQYF.

The gene calls are TRBV18 and TRBJ1-4; a possible D gene is TRBD1 (6 bases). From germline, CDR1 is KGHSH and CDR2 LQKENI. The CDR3 runs 15 residues. The V and J ends lost 4 bases and 7 bases respectively, with 16 bases between them. CDR3 loop: CASSLNRDTGEKLFF. CDR3 bases: TGTGCCAGCTCACTGAACCGGGACACCGGTGAAAAACTGTTTTTT.

The V gene is TRBV27, the J gene TRBJ1-5; D unresolved. Germline loops: CDR1 MNHEY, CDR2 SMNVEV (reference sequence). The CDR3 covers 16 residues. The ends were cut back, 6 bases at V and 0 bases at J, with 15 bases in the middle. The CDR3 DNA reads as TGTGCCAGCAGCCAAAACAGCTTTTATAGCAATCAGCCCCAGCATTTT. Protein sequence: CASSQNSFYSNQPQHF.

This sequence joins TRBV27 and TRBJ1-1, with a tentative D call TRBD1 (6 bases). This CDR3 contains 17 residues. Germline assignment: CDR1 MNHEY and CDR2 SMNVEV (reference sequence). The germline V and J ends were trimmed by 2 bases and 0 bases, with 16 bases remaining between them. The CDR3 here is CASSLDSDSLMNTEAFF. The CDR3 DNA follows: TGTGCCAGCAGTTTAGACTCGGACAGCCTTATGAACACTGAAGCTTTCTTT.

The chain recombines TRBV18 with TRBJ2-1; TRBD2 agrees at 9 bases. CDR1 is KGHSH and CDR2 is LQKENI in the germline V gene. The trim removed 5 bases at V and 5 bases at J, leaving 10 bases unmatched. This CDR3 has 16 residues. CDR3 sequence: CASSSRPIAGDNEQFF. The CDR3 DNA follows: TGTGCCAGCTCATCACGCCCAATAGCGGGGGACAATGAGCAGTTCTTC. Full variable domain (missing parts from reference TRBV18 and TRBJ2-1): NAGVMQNPRHLVRRRGQEARLRCSPMKGHSHVYWYRQLPEEGLKFMVYLQKENIIDESGMPKERFSAEFPKEGPSILRIQQVVRGDSAAYFCASSSRPIAGDNEQFFGPGTRLTVL.

The rearrangement joins TRBV5-1 to TRBJ2-1; 7 bases agree with TRBD1. V was pared by 0 bases and J by 9 bases, with 6 bases of the junction left unmatched. CDR1 and CDR2 (germline): SGHRS, YFSETQ. CDR3 length equals 14 residues. The CDR3 region is CASSLDRGRTEQFF. CDR3 DNA: TGCGCCAGCAGCTTGGACAGGGGCAGGACTGAGCAGTTCTTC. Full variable domain (rest looked up from reference TRBV5-1 and TRBJ2-1): KAGVTQTPRYLIKTRGQQVTLSCSPISGHRSVSWYQQTPGQGLQFLFEYFSETQRNKGNFPGRFSGRQFSNSRSEMNVSTLELGDSALYLCASSLDRGRTEQFFGPGTRLTVL.